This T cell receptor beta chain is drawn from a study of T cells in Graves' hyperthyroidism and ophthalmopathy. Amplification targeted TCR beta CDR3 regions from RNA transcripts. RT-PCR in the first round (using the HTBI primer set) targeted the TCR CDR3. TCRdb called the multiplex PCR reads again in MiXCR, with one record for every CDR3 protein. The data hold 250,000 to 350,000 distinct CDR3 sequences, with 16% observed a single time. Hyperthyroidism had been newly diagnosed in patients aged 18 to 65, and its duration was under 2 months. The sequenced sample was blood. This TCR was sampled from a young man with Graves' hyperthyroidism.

The CDR3 nucleotides read TGTGCCTGGAAGTGGGACTCTGGAAACACCATATATTTT. Amino acids: CAWKWDSGNTIYF. V gene TRBV30 combines with J gene TRBJ1-3; D gene unclear. CDR1 and CDR2 from the germline V gene are GTSNPN and SVGIG (reference sequence). The CDR3 consists of 13 residues. V dropped 4 bases and J dropped 0 bases, with 7 bases sitting between them.